A selection of T cell receptor beta chains follows, all from one sample in a study of shared clonotypes between healthy human individuals. Clones were read by immunoSEQ multiplex PCR, and TCRdb kept only the in-frame ones, dropping some. The table lists millions of clones, 90% to 95% of them singletons. The material sequenced was naive CD4+ T cells sorted from blood. These receptors originate from a man aged 18 to 30 in good health. The CDR3 runs from the conserved cysteine through the conserved F or W. D genes are given only for firm matches. Clone sizes are given selectively: once, few, many, or a class where the clone is expanded.

j_gene: TRBJ2-7; abundance: once; d_gene: TRBD2; v_gene: TRBV7-9; CDR3aa: CASSSSGSLHEQYF; CDR3nt: TGTGCCAGCAGCTCTAGCGGCAGTTTGCACGAGCAGTACTTC
j_gene: TRBJ2-6; abundance: .; d_gene: .; v_gene: TRBV5-6; CDR3aa: CASSPSRSSGANVLTF; CDR3nt: TGTGCCAGCAGCCCCTCTCGTAGCTCTGGGGCCAACGTCCTGACTTTC
j_gene: TRBJ1-6; abundance: .; d_gene: .; v_gene: TRBV18; CDR3aa: CASSSGPWNSPLHF; CDR3nt: TGTGCCAGCTCATCCGGACCCTGGAATTCACCCCTCCACTTT
j_gene: TRBJ2-2; abundance: .; d_gene: .; v_gene: TRBV5-1; CDR3aa: CASSLEANTGELFF; CDR3nt: TGCGCCAGCAGCTTGGAAGCGAACACCGGGGAGCTGTTTTTT
j_gene: TRBJ2-6; abundance: .; d_gene: .; v_gene: TRBV6-5; CDR3aa: CASSYFAGANVLTF; CDR3nt: TGTGCCAGCAGTTATTTCGCTGGGGCCAACGTCCTGACTTTC
j_gene: TRBJ2-1; abundance: .; d_gene: .; v_gene: TRBV6-5; CDR3aa: CASSSPGLAAHEQFF; CDR3nt: TGTGCCAGCAGCTCCCCGGGACTCGCGGCCCATGAGCAGTTCTTC
j_gene: TRBJ2-1; abundance: .; d_gene: .; v_gene: TRBV19; CDR3aa: CASSQGQTLPYNEQFF; CDR3nt: TGTGCCAGTAGTCAAGGACAGACCTTACCCTACAATGAGCAGTTCTTC
j_gene: TRBJ2-7; abundance: .; d_gene: TRBD2; v_gene: TRBV13; CDR3aa: CASSLGTGGRGEQYF; CDR3nt: TGTGCCAGCAGCTTAGGTACAGGAGGGAGGGGAGAGCAGTACTTC
j_gene: TRBJ1-2; abundance: .; d_gene: TRBD1; v_gene: TRBV15; CDR3aa: CATSRFGTGGLNYGYTF; CDR3nt: TGTGCCACCAGCAGATTCGGGACAGGGGGATTGAACTATGGCTACACCTTC
j_gene: TRBJ2-7; abundance: .; d_gene: TRBD2; v_gene: TRBV11-1; CDR3aa: CASSQHGGNYEQYF; CDR3nt: TGTGCCAGCAGCCAGCACGGGGGGAACTACGAGCAGTACTTC
j_gene: TRBJ2-7; abundance: few; d_gene: TRBD2; v_gene: TRBV7-2; CDR3aa: CASSLRAGGYEQYF; CDR3nt: TGTGCCAGCAGCTTGCGAGCGGGGGGCTACGAGCAGTACTTC
j_gene: TRBJ2-4; abundance: .; d_gene: TRBD2; v_gene: TRBV6-5; CDR3aa: CASSARGAGAIYF; CDR3nt: TGTGCCAGCAGTGCCCGGGGAGCGGGAGCAATATACTTC
j_gene: TRBJ1-1; abundance: .; d_gene: .; v_gene: TRBV14; CDR3aa: CASSQAAGRVNTEAFF; CDR3nt: TGTGCCAGCAGCCAAGCCGCCGGACGGGTGAACACTGAAGCTTTCTTT
j_gene: TRBJ2-5; abundance: .; d_gene: .; v_gene: TRBV9; CDR3aa: CASSTEERTERETQYF; CDR3nt: TGTGCCAGCAGCACCGAAGAGAGGACAGAAAGAGAGACCCAGTACTTC
j_gene: TRBJ1-1; abundance: .; d_gene: TRBD1; v_gene: TRBV6-5; CDR3aa: CASSETDRVTEAFF; CDR3nt: TGTGCCAGCAGTGAAACGGACAGGGTGACTGAAGCTTTCTTT
j_gene: TRBJ2-3; abundance: .; d_gene: .; v_gene: TRBV5-4; CDR3aa: CASSLDRATDTQYF; CDR3nt: TGTGCCAGCAGCTTGGACAGGGCGACAGATACGCAGTATTTT
j_gene: TRBJ1-5; abundance: .; d_gene: .; v_gene: TRBV2; CDR3aa: CASSPRGGGQPQHF; CDR3nt: TGTGCCAGCAGTCCGCGGGGAGGGGGTCAGCCCCAGCATTTT
j_gene: TRBJ2-7; abundance: .; d_gene: .; v_gene: TRBV28; CDR3aa: CASSEAARGLHEQYF; CDR3nt: TGTGCCAGCAGTGAAGCGGCCAGGGGCCTCCACGAGCAGTACTTC
j_gene: TRBJ2-1; abundance: once; d_gene: TRBD2; v_gene: TRBV4-3; CDR3aa: CASSQEGLAANNEQFF; CDR3nt: TGCGCCAGCAGCCAAGAGGGGCTAGCGGCAAACAATGAGCAGTTCTTC
j_gene: TRBJ1-2; abundance: .; d_gene: TRBD1; v_gene: TRBV12-5; CDR3aa: CASGSGTGSYGYTF; CDR3nt: TGTGCTAGTGGATCTGGGACAGGGAGCTATGGCTACACCTTC
j_gene: TRBJ2-7; abundance: .; d_gene: .; v_gene: TRBV18; CDR3aa: CASSPPGAGTYEQYF; CDR3nt: TGTGCCAGCTCACCTCCCGGGGCAGGGACCTACGAGCAGTACTTC
j_gene: TRBJ1-1; abundance: .; d_gene: .; v_gene: TRBV28; CDR3aa: CASRLTLALNTEAFF; CDR3nt: TGTGCCAGCAGGCTTACGTTAGCGTTGAACACTGAAGCTTTCTTT
j_gene: TRBJ2-7; abundance: .; d_gene: .; v_gene: TRBV15; CDR3aa: CATKRGDLYEQYF; CDR3nt: TGTGCCACCAAACGGGGAGATTTGTACGAGCAGTACTTC
j_gene: TRBJ2-7; abundance: .; d_gene: .; v_gene: TRBV5-6; CDR3aa: CASSLSRVASYEQYF; CDR3nt: TGTGCCAGCAGCTTGTCCCGGGTGGCCTCCTACGAGCAGTACTTC
j_gene: TRBJ2-1; abundance: .; d_gene: .; v_gene: TRBV7-2; CDR3aa: CASSLAGGSRINEQFF; CDR3nt: TGTGCCAGCAGCTTAGCGGGGGGATCACGGATCAATGAGCAGTTCTTC
j_gene: TRBJ1-6; abundance: .; d_gene: .; v_gene: TRBV27; CDR3aa: CASSVTPGVSGSPLHF; CDR3nt: TGTGCCAGCAGTGTTACCCCTGGGGTCAGCGGTTCACCCCTCCACTTT
j_gene: TRBJ2-1; abundance: .; d_gene: .; v_gene: TRBV18; CDR3aa: CASSPPTRRDNEQFF; CDR3nt: TGTGCCAGCTCACCACCCACCCGGAGGGACAATGAGCAGTTCTTC
j_gene: TRBJ2-7; abundance: few; d_gene: .; v_gene: TRBV21-1; CDR3aa: CASSKGRRYEQYF; CDR3nt: TGTGCCAGCAGCAAAGGGCGCCGTTACGAGCAGTACTTC
j_gene: TRBJ2-1; abundance: .; d_gene: .; v_gene: TRBV2; CDR3aa: CASSVEGEQFF; CDR3nt: TGTGCCAGCAGTGTTGAGGGTGAGCAGTTCTTC
j_gene: TRBJ2-7; abundance: .; d_gene: TRBD1; v_gene: TRBV20-1; CDR3aa: CSADRVGEQYF; CDR3nt: TGCAGTGCCGACAGGGTGGGCGAGCAGTACTTC
j_gene: TRBJ1-2; abundance: .; d_gene: TRBD1; v_gene: TRBV7-9; CDR3aa: CASSPGQGLATHGYTF; CDR3nt: TGTGCCAGCAGCCCAGGACAGGGATTGGCTACCCATGGCTACACCTTC
j_gene: TRBJ1-4; abundance: .; d_gene: .; v_gene: TRBV5-1; CDR3aa: CASSSQGNEKLFF; CDR3nt: TGCGCCAGCAGCTCCCAGGGAAATGAAAAACTGTTTTTT
j_gene: TRBJ1-2; abundance: .; d_gene: .; v_gene: TRBV11-2; CDR3aa: CASSPRTDYGYTF; CDR3nt: TGTGCCAGCAGCCCGAGGACAGACTATGGCTACACCTTC
j_gene: TRBJ2-1; abundance: once; d_gene: TRBD2; v_gene: TRBV5-3; CDR3aa: CARARTSGGPSSYNEQFF; CDR3nt: TGTGCCAGAGCCCGGACTAGCGGGGGGCCTAGCTCCTACAATGAGCAGTTCTTC
j_gene: TRBJ2-1; abundance: .; d_gene: .; v_gene: TRBV28; CDR3aa: CASSLGRLHSYNEQFF; CDR3nt: TGTGCCAGCAGTCTCGGCAGGCTCCATTCCTACAATGAGCAGTTCTTC
j_gene: TRBJ2-3; abundance: once; d_gene: .; v_gene: TRBV19; CDR3aa: CASSIEKGADTQYF; CDR3nt: TGTGCCAGTAGTATTGAAAAGGGGGCAGATACGCAGTATTTT
j_gene: TRBJ1-6; abundance: .; d_gene: TRBD1; v_gene: TRBV7-8; CDR3aa: CATGQGARSGTPLHF; CDR3nt: TGTGCCACGGGGCAGGGGGCGCGATCCGGGACACCCCTCCACTTT
j_gene: TRBJ1-2; abundance: .; d_gene: TRBD1; v_gene: TRBV23-1; CDR3aa: CASSQSTGGGYTF; CDR3nt: TGCGCCAGCAGTCAATCGACAGGGGGTGGCTACACCTTC
j_gene: TRBJ2-3; abundance: few; d_gene: TRBD2; v_gene: TRBV19; CDR3aa: CASSSPSGTTPRDTQYF; CDR3nt: TGTGCCAGTAGTTCTCCTAGCGGGACAACCCCCCGGGATACGCAGTATTTT
j_gene: TRBJ2-7; abundance: .; d_gene: .; v_gene: TRBV7-2; CDR3aa: CASSLQAYEQYF; CDR3nt: TGTGCCAGCAGCTTACAGGCGTACGAGCAGTACTTC
j_gene: TRBJ2-1; abundance: .; d_gene: .; v_gene: TRBV9; CDR3aa: CASSVDSSGEQFF; CDR3nt: TGTGCCAGCAGCGTAGACTCTTCCGGGGAGCAGTTCTTC
j_gene: TRBJ1-2; abundance: .; d_gene: .; v_gene: TRBV6-5; CDR3aa: CASSSIGGDGYTF; CDR3nt: TGTGCCAGCAGTTCCATCGGTGGTGATGGCTACACCTTC
j_gene: TRBJ2-3; abundance: .; d_gene: TRBD2; v_gene: TRBV29-1; CDR3aa: CSVEGGRVPVLSHPDTQYF; CDR3nt: TGCAGCGTTGAAGGCGGGAGGGTCCCGGTCCTCTCACACCCAGATACGCAGTATTTT
j_gene: TRBJ1-2; abundance: .; d_gene: .; v_gene: TRBV6-1; CDR3aa: CASLTSPGAYGYTF; CDR3nt: TGTGCCAGCTTAACCTCGCCAGGGGCATACGGCTACACCTTC
j_gene: TRBJ2-3; abundance: once; d_gene: TRBD2; v_gene: TRBV6-5; CDR3aa: CASSSTLAGAGDTQYF; CDR3nt: TGTGCCAGCAGTTCCACATTAGCGGGGGCCGGAGATACGCAGTATTTT
j_gene: TRBJ2-7; abundance: .; d_gene: .; v_gene: TRBV30; CDR3aa: CAWSAPRLSYEQYF; CDR3nt: TGTGCCTGGAGTGCACCGCGCCTCTCCTACGAGCAGTACTTC
j_gene: TRBJ2-3; abundance: .; d_gene: .; v_gene: TRBV5-1; CDR3aa: CASSLGGSLFTDTQYF; CDR3nt: TGCGCCAGCAGCTTGGGTGGGAGCCTTTTCACAGATACGCAGTATTTT
j_gene: TRBJ2-1; abundance: once; d_gene: .; v_gene: TRBV13; CDR3aa: CASSLRGPSYNEQFF; CDR3nt: TGTGCCAGCAGCTTACGGGGGCCCTCCTACAATGAGCAGTTCTTC
j_gene: TRBJ2-5; abundance: .; d_gene: .; v_gene: TRBV10-3; CDR3aa: CAISEATRGETQYF; CDR3nt: TGTGCCATCAGTGAGGCCACTAGAGGCGAGACCCAGTACTTC
j_gene: TRBJ2-3; abundance: .; d_gene: .; v_gene: TRBV10-3; CDR3aa: CAISGYFSTTDTQYF; CDR3nt: TGTGCCATCAGTGGATACTTCTCTACCACAGATACGCAGTATTTT
j_gene: TRBJ1-5; abundance: .; d_gene: TRBD1; v_gene: TRBV10-3; CDR3aa: CAIRQTGSNQPQHF; CDR3nt: TGTGCCATCAGACAGACAGGGTCAAATCAGCCCCAGCATTTT
j_gene: TRBJ1-2; abundance: .; d_gene: .; v_gene: TRBV28; CDR3aa: CASSLGVANYGYTF; CDR3nt: TGTGCCAGCAGTTTAGGGGTGGCTAACTATGGCTACACCTTC
j_gene: TRBJ2-2; abundance: .; d_gene: TRBD2; v_gene: TRBV5-6; CDR3aa: CASSLAGGRAVGELFF; CDR3nt: TGTGCCAGCAGCTTGGCCGGTGGGAGGGCGGTCGGGGAGCTGTTTTTT
j_gene: TRBJ2-7; abundance: .; d_gene: TRBD1; v_gene: TRBV5-1; CDR3aa: CASSQNTGTGREYSYEQYF; CDR3nt: TGCGCCAGCAGTCAAAATACCGGGACAGGGCGAGAGTACTCCTACGAGCAGTACTTC
j_gene: TRBJ2-3; abundance: .; d_gene: .; v_gene: TRBV6-1; CDR3aa: CAIKPASTDTQYF; CDR3nt: TGTGCCATCAAACCGGCTAGCACAGATACGCAGTATTTT
j_gene: TRBJ2-1; abundance: .; d_gene: TRBD1; v_gene: TRBV4-3; CDR3aa: CASSQEGQAQNEQFF; CDR3nt: TGCGCCAGCAGCCAAGAGGGACAGGCGCAAAATGAGCAGTTCTTC
j_gene: TRBJ1-1; abundance: once; d_gene: TRBD1; v_gene: TRBV10-2; CDR3aa: CASRGTGRGGEAFF; CDR3nt: TGCGCCAGCAGGGGGACAGGGAGGGGCGGTGAAGCTTTCTTT
j_gene: TRBJ2-1; abundance: .; d_gene: .; v_gene: TRBV7-3; CDR3aa: CASSPERDLNYNEQFF; CDR3nt: TGTGCCAGCAGCCCGGAAAGGGACTTAAACTACAATGAGCAGTTCTTC
j_gene: TRBJ2-1; abundance: .; d_gene: .; v_gene: TRBV18; CDR3aa: CASSPDTTYNEQFF; CDR3nt: TGTGCCAGCTCACCAGATACTACCTACAATGAGCAGTTCTTC